This TCR beta chain emerged from a study of blood T cell repertoires in COVID-19 (TCRdb year 2020). Regarding the complete study: Samples covering the acute and convalescent phases of COVID-19 were provided by collaborators in the United States, Italy and Spain. The repertoires were released in a freely available public database intended as a resource for research on the immune response to SARS-CoV-2. The sample metadata nearly always contained a de-identified subject ID, COVID-19 status, age in years and sex. Subjects who had been exposed to COVID-19, were actively infected with it, or had recovered from it provided the deeply sampled blood TCRbeta repertoires that made up the dataset. The samples were drawn from the first 160 participants of the ongoing ImmuneRACE study and from some 1,300 subjects provided by 6 global collaborators. Where available, HLA class I and class II types were taken from metadata supplied by the sample provider and were not determined by assay-based typing. The material from the prospective study consisted of cDNA or gDNA derived from T cells, B-cell-depleted T cells, or PBMCs. What the research found in general, with its limitations: The quantity of clinical and demographic metadata differed by source and by participant and was supplied without curation.

Per the germline V gene (reference sequence), GTSNPN is the CDR1 and SVGIG is the CDR2. V and J lose 2 bases and 7 bases, and a span of 17 bases separates them. The CDR3 starts with the cysteine, ends with the phenylalanine, and has 14 residues. The kept DNA is CDR3 alone, 42 bases in frame from the first base. The collaborating institutions used their own protocols to collect whole blood in K2EDTA tubes. For TCRbeta analysis, collaborators shipped samples as frozen whole blood, isolated PBMCs, or DNA extracted from either of those sample types. Turning to this clone: Its recognized antigen is unknown. Nothing much larger sits one base from this clone, and base qualities are not available.

TCRbeta CDR3 regions were amplified from genomic DNA by means of the immunoSEQ Assay, a bias-controlled multiplex PCR. The published analysis was carried out like this. Nucleated cell counts per sample were estimated from amplification of reference gene primers within the assay. Sequence reads were collapsed and filtered to measure the absolute abundance of every unique TCRbeta CDR3 rearrangement. For each sample, productive Simpson clonality was calculated by taking the square root of Simpson's diversity index across productive rearrangements. This immuneACCESS table, as held by TCRdb, lists in-frame sequences with V and J called but not all clones. Of the missing ones, under half trace to an unresolved V gene in checked studies; the others have no known cause. D and trimming come from the DNA, and the V and J calls and clone size come from that table. The sample table shows about 190,000 clones, and under 85% are seen once. Clones ranked in the top ten supply approximately 6.5% of the sample.

Sequenced material: peripheral blood. This clonotype was sampled from a woman aged 40 to 49 with acute or convalescent COVID-19. The receptor chain draws on TRBV30 and TRBJ2-5; the best D guess is TRBD2, with 6 bases matching. The CDR3 corresponds to CAWSWAMGAGTQYF. The nucleotide sequence is TGTGCCTGGAGTTGGGCGATGGGAGCGGGGACCCAGTACTTC.